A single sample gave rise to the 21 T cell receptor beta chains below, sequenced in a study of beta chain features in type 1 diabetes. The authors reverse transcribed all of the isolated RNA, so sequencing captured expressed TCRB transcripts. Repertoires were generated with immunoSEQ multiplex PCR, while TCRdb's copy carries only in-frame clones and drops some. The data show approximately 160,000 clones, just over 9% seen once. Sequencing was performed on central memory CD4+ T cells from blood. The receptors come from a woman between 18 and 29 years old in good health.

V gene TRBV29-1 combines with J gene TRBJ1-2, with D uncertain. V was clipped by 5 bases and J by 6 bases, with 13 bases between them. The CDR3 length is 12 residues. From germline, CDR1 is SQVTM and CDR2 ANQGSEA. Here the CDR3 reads CSVRPGIHGYTF. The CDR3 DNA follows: TGCAGCGTTCGTCCGGGAATTCATGGCTACACCTTC.

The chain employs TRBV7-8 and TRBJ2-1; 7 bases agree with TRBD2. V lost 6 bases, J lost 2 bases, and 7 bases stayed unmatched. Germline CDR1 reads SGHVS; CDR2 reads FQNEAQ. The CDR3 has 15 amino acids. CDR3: CASSHSSGTYNEQFF. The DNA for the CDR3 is TGTGCCAGCAGTCACTCTAGCGGTACCTACAATGAGCAGTTCTTC.

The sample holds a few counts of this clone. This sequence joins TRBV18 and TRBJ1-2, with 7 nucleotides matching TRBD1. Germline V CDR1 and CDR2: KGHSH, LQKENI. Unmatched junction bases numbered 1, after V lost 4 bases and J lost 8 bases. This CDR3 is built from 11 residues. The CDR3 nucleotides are TGTGCCAGCTCACGAGGGGGCGGCTACACCTTC. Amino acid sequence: CASSRGGGYTF. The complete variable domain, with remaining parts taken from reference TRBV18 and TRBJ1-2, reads NAGVMQNPRHLVRRRGQEARLRCSPMKGHSHVYWYRQLPEEGLKFMVYLQKENIIDESGMPKERFSAEFPKEGPSILRIQQVVRGDSAAYFCASSRGGGYTFGSGTRLTVV.

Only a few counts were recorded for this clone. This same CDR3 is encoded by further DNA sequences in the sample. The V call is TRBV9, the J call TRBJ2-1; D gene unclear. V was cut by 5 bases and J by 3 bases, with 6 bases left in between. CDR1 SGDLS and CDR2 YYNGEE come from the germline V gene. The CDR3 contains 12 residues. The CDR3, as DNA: TGTGCCAGCAGTTCGGGCTACAATGAGCAGTTCTTC. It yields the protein CASSSGYNEQFF.

The CDR3 nucleotides are TGTGCCAGCAGCTGGACTAGCGGGGCTAGCACAGATACGCAGTATTTT. Translated: CASSWTSGASTDTQYF. This chain connects TRBV7-2 to TRBJ2-3; 12 bases are shared with TRBD2. Germline V gene lookup returns CDR1 SGHTA and CDR2 FQGNSA. The length of the CDR3 is 16 residues. J lost 0 bases, V lost 4 bases, and 2 bases had no gene match. Combining the CDR3 with reference TRBV7-2 and TRBJ2-3 gives the whole variable domain GAGVSQSPSNKVTEKGKDVELRCDPISGHTALYWYRQSLGQGLEFLIYFQGNSAPDKSGLPSDRFSAERTGGSVSTLTIQRTQQEDSAVYLCASSWTSGASTDTQYFGPGTRLTVL.

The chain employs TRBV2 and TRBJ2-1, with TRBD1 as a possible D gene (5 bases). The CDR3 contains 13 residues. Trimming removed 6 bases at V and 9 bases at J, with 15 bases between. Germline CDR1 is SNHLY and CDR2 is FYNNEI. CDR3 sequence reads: CASSVGLVGEQFF. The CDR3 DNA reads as TGTGCCAGCAGCGTGGGGCTAGTTGGTGAGCAGTTCTTC.

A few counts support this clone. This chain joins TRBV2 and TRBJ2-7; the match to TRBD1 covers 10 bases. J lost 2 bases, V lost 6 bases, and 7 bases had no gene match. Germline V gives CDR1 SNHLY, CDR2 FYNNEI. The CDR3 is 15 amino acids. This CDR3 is CASRPGQGWAYEQYF. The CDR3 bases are TGTGCCAGCAGGCCGGGACAGGGGTGGGCCTACGAGCAGTACTTC.

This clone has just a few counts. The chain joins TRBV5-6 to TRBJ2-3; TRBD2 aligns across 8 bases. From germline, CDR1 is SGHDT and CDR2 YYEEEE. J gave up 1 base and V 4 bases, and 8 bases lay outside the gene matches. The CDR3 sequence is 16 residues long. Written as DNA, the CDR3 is TGTGCCAGCAGCATACGGGGGGGCCCCGGCACAGATACGCAGTATTTT. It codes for CASSIRGGPGTDTQYF.

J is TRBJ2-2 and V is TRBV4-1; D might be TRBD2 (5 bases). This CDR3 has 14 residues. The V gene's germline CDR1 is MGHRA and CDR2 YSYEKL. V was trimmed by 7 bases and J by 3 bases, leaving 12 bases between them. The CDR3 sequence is CASTRGSYTGELFF. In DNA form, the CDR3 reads TGCGCCAGCACTCGAGGGTCTTACACCGGGGAGCTGTTTTTT.

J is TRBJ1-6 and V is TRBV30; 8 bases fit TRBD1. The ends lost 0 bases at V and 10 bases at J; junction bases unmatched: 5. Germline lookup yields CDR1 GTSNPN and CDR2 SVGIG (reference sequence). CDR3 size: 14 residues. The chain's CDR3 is CAWSVSTGGSPLHF. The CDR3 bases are TGTGCCTGGAGTGTATCTACAGGGGGATCACCCCTCCACTTT. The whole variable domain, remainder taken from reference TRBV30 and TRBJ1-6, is SQTIHQWPATLVQPVGSPLSLECTVEGTSNPNLYWYRQAAGRGLQLLFYSVGIGQISSEVPQNLSASRPQDRQFILSSKKLLLSDSGFYLCAWSVSTGGSPLHFGNGTRLTVT.

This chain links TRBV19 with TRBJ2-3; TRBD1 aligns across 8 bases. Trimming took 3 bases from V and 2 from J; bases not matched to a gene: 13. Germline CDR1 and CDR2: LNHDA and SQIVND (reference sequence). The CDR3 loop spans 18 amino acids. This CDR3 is CASSMGQAIRQITDTQYF. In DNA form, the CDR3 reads TGTGCCAGTAGTATGGGACAGGCCATTCGTCAGATCACAGATACGCAGTATTTT. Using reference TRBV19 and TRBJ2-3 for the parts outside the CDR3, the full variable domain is DGGITQSPKYLFRKEGQNVTLSCEQNLNHDAMYWYRQDPGQGLRLIYYSQIVNDFQKGDIAEGYSVSREKKESFPLTVTSAQKNPTAFYLCASSMGQAIRQITDTQYFGPGTRLTVL.

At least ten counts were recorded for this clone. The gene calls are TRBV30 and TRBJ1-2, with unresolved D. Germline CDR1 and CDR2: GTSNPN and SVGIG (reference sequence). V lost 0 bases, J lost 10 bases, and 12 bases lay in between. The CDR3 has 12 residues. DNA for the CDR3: TGTGCCTGGAGTGTACACGAGGCCACCTACACCTTC. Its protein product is CAWSVHEATYTF.

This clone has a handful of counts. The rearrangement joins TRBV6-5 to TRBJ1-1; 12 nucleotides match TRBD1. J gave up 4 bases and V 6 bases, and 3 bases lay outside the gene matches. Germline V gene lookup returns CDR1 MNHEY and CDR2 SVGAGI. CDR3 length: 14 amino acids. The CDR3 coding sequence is TGTGCCAGCAGCCGGGGACAGGGGGCCACTGAAGCTTTCTTT. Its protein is CASSRGQGATEAFF.

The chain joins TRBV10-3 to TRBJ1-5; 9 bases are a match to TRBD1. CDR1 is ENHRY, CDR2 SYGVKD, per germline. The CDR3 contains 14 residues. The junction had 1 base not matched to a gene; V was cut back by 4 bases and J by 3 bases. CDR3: CAISGTGDNQPQHF. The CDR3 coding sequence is TGTGCCATCAGTGGGACAGGGGACAATCAGCCCCAGCATTTT.

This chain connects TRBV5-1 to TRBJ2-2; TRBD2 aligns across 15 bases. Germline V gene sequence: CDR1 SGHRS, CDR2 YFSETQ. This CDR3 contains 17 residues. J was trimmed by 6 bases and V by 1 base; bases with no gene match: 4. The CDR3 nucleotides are TGCGCCAGCAGCTTGCTGGGACTAGCGGGAGGTCCCGGGGAGCTGTTTTTT. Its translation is CASSLLGLAGGPGELFF.

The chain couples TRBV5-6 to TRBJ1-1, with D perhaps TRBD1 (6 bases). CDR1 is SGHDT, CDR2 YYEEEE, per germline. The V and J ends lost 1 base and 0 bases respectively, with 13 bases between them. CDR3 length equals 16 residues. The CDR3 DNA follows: TGTGCCAGCAGCTTGCGAGGTACAGGGATGAACACTGAAGCTTTCTTT. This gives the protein CASSLRGTGMNTEAFF.

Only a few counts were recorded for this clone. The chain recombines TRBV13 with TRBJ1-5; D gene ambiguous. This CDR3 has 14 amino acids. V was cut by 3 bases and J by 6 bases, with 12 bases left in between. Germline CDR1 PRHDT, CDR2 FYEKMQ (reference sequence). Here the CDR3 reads CASSFRAHAQPQHF. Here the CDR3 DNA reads TGTGCCAGCAGCTTCCGAGCCCACGCTCAGCCCCAGCATTTT.

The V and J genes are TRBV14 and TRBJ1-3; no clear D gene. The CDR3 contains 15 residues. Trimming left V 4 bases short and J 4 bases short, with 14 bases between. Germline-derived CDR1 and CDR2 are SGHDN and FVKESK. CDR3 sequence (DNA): TGTGCCAGCAGCCGAGGATCCACGGGGGGAAACACCATATATTTT. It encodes CASSRGSTGGNTIYF.

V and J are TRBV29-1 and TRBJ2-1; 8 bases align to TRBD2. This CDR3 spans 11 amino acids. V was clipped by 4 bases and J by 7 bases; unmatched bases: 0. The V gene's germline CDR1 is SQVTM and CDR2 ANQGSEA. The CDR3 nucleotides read TGCAGCGTTGCGGGGGGGAATGAGCAGTTCTTC. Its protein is CSVAGGNEQFF.

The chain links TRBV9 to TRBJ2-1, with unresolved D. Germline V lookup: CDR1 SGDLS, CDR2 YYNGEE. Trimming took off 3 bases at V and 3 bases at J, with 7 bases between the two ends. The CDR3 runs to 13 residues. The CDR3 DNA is TGTGCCAGCAGCGAATCAAACTACAATGAGCAGTTCTTC. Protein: CASSESNYNEQFF.

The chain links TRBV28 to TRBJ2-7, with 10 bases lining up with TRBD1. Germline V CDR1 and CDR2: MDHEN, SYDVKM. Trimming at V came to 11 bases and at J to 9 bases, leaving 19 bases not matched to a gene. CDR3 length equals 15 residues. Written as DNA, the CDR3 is TGTGCCTCCCTAGCCCAGGGGACAGGGGAGAATGTGCAGTACTTC. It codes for CASLAQGTGENVQYF.